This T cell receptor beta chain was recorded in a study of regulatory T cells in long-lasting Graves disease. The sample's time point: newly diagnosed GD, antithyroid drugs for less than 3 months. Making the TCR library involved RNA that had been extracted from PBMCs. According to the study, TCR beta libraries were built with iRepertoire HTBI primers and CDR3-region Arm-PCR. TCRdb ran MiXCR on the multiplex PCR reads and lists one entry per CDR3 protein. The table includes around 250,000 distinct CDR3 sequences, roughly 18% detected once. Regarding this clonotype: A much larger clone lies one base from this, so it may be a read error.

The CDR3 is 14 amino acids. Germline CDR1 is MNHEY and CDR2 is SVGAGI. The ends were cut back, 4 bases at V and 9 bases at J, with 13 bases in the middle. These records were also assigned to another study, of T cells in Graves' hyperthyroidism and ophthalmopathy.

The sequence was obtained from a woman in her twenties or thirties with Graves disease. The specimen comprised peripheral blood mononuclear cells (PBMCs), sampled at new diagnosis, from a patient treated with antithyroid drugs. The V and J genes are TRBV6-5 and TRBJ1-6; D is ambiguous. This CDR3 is CASSLAGDCSPLHF. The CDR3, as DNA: TGTGCCAGCAGTTTGGCCGGGGATTGTTCACCCCTCCACTTT.